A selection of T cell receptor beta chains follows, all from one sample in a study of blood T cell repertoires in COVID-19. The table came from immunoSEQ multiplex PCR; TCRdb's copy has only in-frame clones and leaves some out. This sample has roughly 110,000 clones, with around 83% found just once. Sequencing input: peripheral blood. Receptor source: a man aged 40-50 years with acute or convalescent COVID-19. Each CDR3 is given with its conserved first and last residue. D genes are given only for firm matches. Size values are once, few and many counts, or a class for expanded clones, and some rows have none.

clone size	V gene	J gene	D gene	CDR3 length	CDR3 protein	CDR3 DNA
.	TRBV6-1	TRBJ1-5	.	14	CASSEVGGGQPQHF	TGTGCCAGCAGTGAAGTGGGGGGTGGTCAGCCCCAGCATTTT
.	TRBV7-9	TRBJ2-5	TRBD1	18	CASSLDGTGGGVSETQYF	TGTGCCAGCAGCTTAGACGGGACAGGGGGCGGCGTCTCCGAGACCCAGTACTTC
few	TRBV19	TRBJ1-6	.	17	CASSSPPGNLYNSPLHF	TGTGCCAGTAGTTCCCCTCCAGGGAACCTATATAATTCACCCCTCCACTTT
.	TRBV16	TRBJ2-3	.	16	CASSQFPPETTDTQYF	TGTGCCAGCAGCCAATTTCCACCGGAGACCACAGATACGCAGTATTTT
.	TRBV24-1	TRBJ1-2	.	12	CATGGDAYGYTF	TGTGCCACCGGGGGGGACGCCTATGGCTACACCTTC
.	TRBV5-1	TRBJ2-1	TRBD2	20	CASSRSTTSGGDSSYNEQFF	TGCGCCAGCAGCCGCAGTACTACTAGCGGGGGGGACAGCTCCTACAATGAGCAGTTCTTC
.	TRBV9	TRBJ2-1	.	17	CASSVYPRQGYLDEQFF	TGTGCCAGCAGCGTATACCCAAGGCAGGGGTACCTCGATGAGCAGTTCTTC
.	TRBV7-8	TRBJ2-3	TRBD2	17	CASSPRLAGGSTDTQYF	TGTGCCAGCAGCCCCCGACTAGCGGGGGGGAGCACAGATACGCAGTATTTT
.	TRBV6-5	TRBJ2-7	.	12	CASSRPGDEQYF	TGTGCCAGCAGTAGACCAGGGGACGAGCAGTACTTC
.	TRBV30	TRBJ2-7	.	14	CAWSVPGGSYEQYF	TGTGCCTGGAGTGTACCAGGAGGGTCCTACGAGCAGTACTTC
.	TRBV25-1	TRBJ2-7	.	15	CASSDPGVAAYEQYF	TGTGCCAGCAGTGATCCCGGGGTGGCTGCCTACGAGCAGTACTTC
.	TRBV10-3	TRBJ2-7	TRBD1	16	CAISGHRDRASYEQYF	TGTGCCATCAGTGGGCATAGGGACAGGGCCTCCTACGAGCAGTACTTC
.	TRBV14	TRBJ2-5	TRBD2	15	CASSQVSGGPETQYF	TGTGCCAGCAGCCAAGTTTCGGGGGGGCCAGAGACCCAGTACTTC
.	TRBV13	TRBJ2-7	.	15	CASSLRTYLSYEQYF	TGTGCCAGCAGCCTCCGGACTTACTTATCCTACGAGCAGTACTTC
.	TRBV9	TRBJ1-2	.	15	CASSVGPGEDYGYTF	TGTGCCAGCAGCGTAGGTCCAGGGGAAGACTATGGCTACACCTTC
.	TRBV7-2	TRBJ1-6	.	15	CASSLQTVGNSPLHF	TGTGCCAGCAGCTTACAGACTGTTGGGAATTCACCCCTCCACTTT
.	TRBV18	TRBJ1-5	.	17	CASSQSQSGMRGQPQHF	TGTGCCAGCTCACAATCACAATCAGGGATGAGAGGACAGCCCCAGCATTTT
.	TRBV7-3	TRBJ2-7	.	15	CASSSYGGLPYEQYF	TGTGCCAGCAGCTCCTACGGAGGCTTACCCTACGAGCAGTACTTC
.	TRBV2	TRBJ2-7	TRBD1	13	CASRPDRVGEQYF	TGTGCCAGCAGGCCTGACAGGGTTGGCGAGCAGTACTTC
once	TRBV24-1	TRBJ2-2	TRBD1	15	CATSEGQGNTGELFF	TGTGCCACCAGTGAGGGACAGGGGAACACCGGGGAGCTGTTTTTT
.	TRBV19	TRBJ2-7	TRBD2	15	CASSGIAGVSYEQYF	TGTGCCAGTAGTGGGATAGCGGGGGTCTCCTACGAGCAGTACTTC
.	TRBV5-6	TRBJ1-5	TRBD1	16	CASSSSGQGDRQPQHF	TGTGCCAGCAGCTCTTCGGGACAGGGAGACAGACAGCCCCAGCATTTT
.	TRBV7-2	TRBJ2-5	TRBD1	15	CASSWKTGWQETQYF	TGTGCCAGCAGCTGGAAGACAGGGTGGCAAGAGACCCAGTACTTC
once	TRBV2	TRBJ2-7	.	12	CASLQAGAEQYF	TGTGCCAGCCTCCAGGCAGGGGCCGAGCAGTACTTC
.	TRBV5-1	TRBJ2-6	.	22	CASTFMGGRAAIPDSGANVLTF	TGCGCCAGCACCTTCATGGGGGGGCGGGCGGCTATTCCGGACTCTGGGGCCAACGTCCTGACTTTC
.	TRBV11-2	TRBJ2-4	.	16	CASSLVTLGGQNIQYF	TGTGCCAGCAGCTTAGTTACCCTGGGGGGACAAAACATTCAGTACTTC
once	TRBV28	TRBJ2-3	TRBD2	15	CASTARAGGTDTQYF	TGTGCCAGCACGGCTCGAGCGGGGGGCACAGATACGCAGTATTTT
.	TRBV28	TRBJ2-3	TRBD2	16	CASSLNPSGGPDTQYF	TGTGCCAGCAGTTTAAATCCTAGCGGGGGTCCAGATACGCAGTATTTT
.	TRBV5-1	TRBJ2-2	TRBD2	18	CASSLVGAGAGNTGELFF	TGCGCCAGCAGCTTGGTCGGAGCGGGAGCTGGAAACACCGGGGAGCTGTTTTTT
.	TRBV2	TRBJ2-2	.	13	CASSVQGTGELFF	TGTGCCAGCAGTGTCCAGGGTACCGGGGAGCTGTTTTTT
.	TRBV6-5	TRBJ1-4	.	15	CASSSHGLEGEKLFF	TGTGCCAGCAGTTCCCACGGCCTCGAGGGTGAAAAACTGTTTTTT
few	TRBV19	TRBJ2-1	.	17	CASSKVASPYSYNEQFF	TGTGCCAGTAGTAAAGTAGCCAGCCCTTACTCCTACAATGAGCAGTTCTTC
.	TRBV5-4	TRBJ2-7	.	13	CASSPRGDGSVFF	TGTGCCAGCAGCCCCCGGGGAGATGGGTCGGTCTTCTTC
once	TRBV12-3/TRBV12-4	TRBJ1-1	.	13	CASTVQPNTEAFF	TGTGCCAGCACCGTACAGCCTAACACTGAAGCTTTCTTT
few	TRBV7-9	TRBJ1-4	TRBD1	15	CASSPPSLGQEKLFF	TGTGCCAGCAGCCCACCCTCCCTGGGACAGGAAAAACTGTTTTTT